The rows below give T cell receptor beta chains drawn from one sample of a study of blood T cell repertoires in COVID-19. Profiled with immunoSEQ multiplex PCR; TCRdb holds only in-frame clones, not every one. The sample shows about 250,000 clones, roughly 87% of them seen only once. The sequenced material came from peripheral blood. The receptors were gathered from a man aged 18 to 30 with active or convalescent COVID-19. CDR3s leave out the opening cysteine and the closing phenylalanine or tryptophan. D genes are given only for firm matches. Size values are once, few and many counts, or a class for expanded clones, and some rows have none.

V gene: TRBV27; clone size: -; D gene: -; CDR3 protein: ASSPREGSSYNSPLH
V gene: TRBV3-1/TRBV3-2; clone size: -; D gene: -; CDR3 protein: ASSQDPGGNQPQH
V gene: TRBV18; clone size: -; D gene: -; CDR3 protein: ASSPFAGGSYNEQF
V gene: TRBV27; clone size: -; D gene: TRBD1; CDR3 protein: ASSQGQAANTGELF
V gene: TRBV7-2; clone size: -; D gene: -; CDR3 protein: ASSLIGGTEAF
V gene: TRBV5-1; clone size: -; D gene: TRBD1; CDR3 protein: ASSGGTGLTEAF
V gene: TRBV4-3; clone size: -; D gene: -; CDR3 protein: ASSQVGQETQY
V gene: TRBV18; clone size: -; D gene: -; CDR3 protein: ASSPVGQNFYEQY
V gene: TRBV18; clone size: -; D gene: TRBD2; CDR3 protein: ASSAGLAGGSHEQY
V gene: TRBV6-6; clone size: -; D gene: -; CDR3 protein: ASSYSTWEGPQH
V gene: TRBV7-8; clone size: few; D gene: -; CDR3 protein: ASSLQGSDGYT
V gene: TRBV23-1; clone size: -; D gene: -; CDR3 protein: ASSQSTGGDRNSPLH
V gene: TRBV6-5; clone size: -; D gene: -; CDR3 protein: ASEITGSHYQPQH
V gene: TRBV9; clone size: -; D gene: TRBD1; CDR3 protein: ASSATGENTEAF
V gene: TRBV11-2; clone size: -; D gene: -; CDR3 protein: ASSLEFSDRSSYNSPLH
V gene: TRBV29-1; clone size: -; D gene: -; CDR3 protein: SVEERGSRLGLF
V gene: TRBV7-3; clone size: once; D gene: -; CDR3 protein: ASSYTSTDTQY
V gene: TRBV13; clone size: -; D gene: TRBD1; CDR3 protein: ASSRTGGTEAF
V gene: TRBV2; clone size: -; D gene: TRBD2; CDR3 protein: ASSQSRGDVAGELF
V gene: TRBV5-1; clone size: -; D gene: TRBD1; CDR3 protein: ASSTTRTGHNEQF
V gene: TRBV27; clone size: -; D gene: TRBD2; CDR3 protein: ASGGGGLAGVWY
V gene: TRBV5-1; clone size: -; D gene: TRBD2; CDR3 protein: ASSSDRRSGSETQY
V gene: TRBV7-2; clone size: -; D gene: -; CDR3 protein: ASSLVVSGQF
V gene: TRBV5-6; clone size: -; D gene: -; CDR3 protein: ASSRTVLSTDTQY
V gene: TRBV19; clone size: once; D gene: TRBD1; CDR3 protein: ASTLTGARTDTQY
V gene: TRBV5-1; clone size: -; D gene: -; CDR3 protein: ASSSTGLNTEAF
V gene: TRBV4-2; clone size: -; D gene: -; CDR3 protein: ASSQDPTSIYNSPLH
V gene: TRBV5-1; clone size: -; D gene: -; CDR3 protein: ASSLTGLRSTEAF
V gene: TRBV7-3; clone size: -; D gene: -; CDR3 protein: ASSLRQNTEAF
V gene: TRBV7-2; clone size: -; D gene: TRBD1; CDR3 protein: ASSSRDRGILRTEAF
V gene: TRBV5-4; clone size: -; D gene: -; CDR3 protein: ASSFAGGRETQY
V gene: TRBV5-1; clone size: -; D gene: -; CDR3 protein: ASRGDRETQY
V gene: TRBV20-1; clone size: few; D gene: TRBD1; CDR3 protein: SASTGGNGQPQH
V gene: TRBV7-8; clone size: -; D gene: -; CDR3 protein: ASSLEQAGYGYT
V gene: TRBV5-5; clone size: once; D gene: TRBD1; CDR3 protein: ASSLALGQGIGYT
V gene: TRBV24-1; clone size: -; D gene: TRBD1; CDR3 protein: ATSDTGTGVTEAF
V gene: TRBV10-3; clone size: -; D gene: TRBD1; CDR3 protein: AISARDRGYYEQY